The 17 T cell receptor beta chains reported below all come from one sample, sequenced in a study of cytomegalovirus exposure and HLA in healthy donors. The PCR used 60 Vbeta and 13 Jbeta primers. Clones were sequenced by immunoSEQ multiplex PCR, and TCRdb holds only the in-frame ones, with some missing. The table lists about 97,000 clones, roughly 79% of them singletons. What was sequenced was PBMCs. These receptors were collected from a middle-aged man in good health and CMV-seronegative.

This rearrangement joins TRBV11-2 to TRBJ1-4; TRBD1 matches at 7 bases. V lost 1 base to trimming and J lost 8 bases; unmatched junction nucleotides: 7. Germline CDR1 is SGHAT and CDR2 is FQNNGV. The CDR3 has 15 residues. The CDR3 loop reads CASSLVGDSDEKLFF. The CDR3 nucleotides read TGTGCCAGCAGCTTAGTAGGGGACAGCGACGAAAAACTGTTTTTT.

The genes are TRBV20-1 and TRBJ1-2, with D unclear. This CDR3 region has 11 residues. Between the trimmed V and J ends, which lost 5 bases and 6 bases, there was a span of 10 bases. CDR1 and CDR2 from the germline V gene are DFQATT and SNEGSKA (reference sequence). The CDR3 spells CSASGGDGYTF. CDR3 DNA: TGCAGTGCTTCAGGTGGTGATGGCTACACCTTC.

This sequence joins TRBV7-9 and TRBJ1-1; 7 nucleotides match TRBD1. The CDR3 totals 15 residues. Germline loops: CDR1 SEHNR, CDR2 FQNEAQ (reference sequence). The junction had 4 bases not matched to a gene; V was cut back by 2 bases and J by 1 base. Here the CDR3 reads CASSLNSGGNTEAFF. The CDR3, as DNA: TGTGCCAGCAGCTTAAACTCAGGGGGGAACACTGAAGCTTTCTTT.

The chain couples TRBV5-1 to TRBJ1-4, with 8 bases identical to TRBD1. V dropped 7 bases and J dropped 0; count of bases not matched to a gene: 8. CDR1 is SGHRS and CDR2 is YFSETQ in the germline V gene. The CDR3 is 16 residues long. CDR3 sequence reads: CASRTGQGATNEKLFF. Here the CDR3 DNA reads TGCGCCAGCCGAACCGGACAGGGTGCAACTAATGAAAAACTGTTTTTT. The variable domain in full, with the rest retrieved from reference TRBV5-1 and TRBJ1-4, is KAGVTQTPRYLIKTRGQQVTLSCSPISGHRSVSWYQQTPGQGLQFLFEYFSETQRNKGNFPGRFSGRQFSNSRSEMNVSTLELGDSALYLCASRTGQGATNEKLFFGSGTQLSVL.

J is TRBJ2-2 and V is TRBV14, with 14 bases that match TRBD2. CDR1 SGHDN and CDR2 FVKESK come from the germline V gene. CDR3 length: 18 amino acids. The trim removed 3 bases at V and 4 bases at J, leaving 7 bases unmatched. The CDR3 nucleotides are TGTGCCAGCAGCCATCCACGACTAGCGGGGGGGCGCACCGGGGAGCTGTTTTTT. Its protein is CASSHPRLAGGRTGELFF.

The V gene is TRBV7-6, the J gene TRBJ2-5; D might be TRBD1 (6 bases). Trimming took 2 bases from V and 1 from J, leaving 8 bases between them. The CDR3 spans 14 residues. Germline CDR1 reads SGHVS; CDR2 reads FNYEAQ. The CDR3 DNA follows: TGTGCCAGCAGCTTAAGGACAGCCCAAGAGACCCAGTACTTC. Protein product: CASSLRTAQETQYF.

The chain carries TRBV18 and TRBJ2-7; tentative D call: TRBD1 (5 bases). CDR3 length: 13 amino acids. The V gene lost 3 bases and the J gene lost 6 bases, with 12 bases spanning the gap. Germline V gene sequence: CDR1 KGHSH, CDR2 LQKENI. Here the CDR3 reads CASSPVRESEQYV. In nucleotides, the CDR3 is TGTGCCAGCTCACCGGTCAGGGAAAGCGAGCAGTACGTC.

The chain has TRBV7-2 and TRBJ2-1; TRBD1 matches at 7 bases. The CDR3 sequence is 14 residues long. Germline CDR1 SGHTA, CDR2 FQGNSA. Losses at the gene ends were 4 bases for V and 2 bases for J; bases not matched to a gene: 2. The CDR3: CASSSQGAYNEQFF. As DNA, the CDR3 is TGTGCCAGCAGCTCTCAGGGGGCCTACAATGAGCAGTTCTTC.

The chain recombines TRBV2 with TRBJ2-7, with a weak D call TRBD1 (5 bases). There are 12 residues in the CDR3. Germline V CDR1 and CDR2: SNHLY, FYNNEI. Between the trimmed V and J ends, which lost 2 bases and 5 bases, there was a span of 7 bases. The CDR3 nucleotides read TGTGCCAGCAGTGAATCAGGGCACGAGCAGTACGTC. The encoded protein is CASSESGHEQYV.

The chain joins TRBV6-6 to TRBJ2-1; D is possibly TRBD1 (5 bases). The CDR3 has 15 amino acids. Germline V lookup: CDR1 MNHNY, CDR2 SVGAGI (reference sequence). V lost 5 bases, J lost 0 bases, and 11 bases lay in between. CDR3 nucleotides: TGTGCCAGCAGTCGACAGCTAAACTCCTACAATGAGCAGTTCTTC. Its protein is CASSRQLNSYNEQFF.

Of note for this clone: The germline gene is not matched at one end of the junction; a read error may be the cause. Other DNA sequences in the sample encode the same CDR3. V gene TRBV5-1 combines with J gene TRBJ2-2, with TRBD2 as a possible D gene (5 bases). This CDR3 region has 15 residues. The germline V gene has CDR1 SGHRS and CDR2 YFSETQ. This CDR3 is CASSLLEGDTGELFF. CDR3 nucleotide sequence: TGTGCCAGCAGCTTGTTAGAGGGAGACACCGGGGAGCTGTTTTTT.

The chain links TRBV10-2 to TRBJ1-1, with D perhaps TRBD1 (5 bases). Trimming pared 5 bases from V and 1 base from J, leaving 11 bases between. The CDR3 spans 14 residues. CDR1 and CDR2 from the germline V gene are WSHSY and SAAADI. The CDR3 DNA is TGCGCCAGCAGTTTCGACAGCCCGAACACTGAAGCTTTCTTT. Its translation is CASSFDSPNTEAFF.

The gene calls are TRBV28 and TRBJ2-1, with TRBD1 matching over 10 bases. This CDR3 comprises 15 residues. Germline CDR1 is MDHEN and CDR2 is SYDVKM. V was pared by 6 bases and J by 8 bases, with 10 bases of the junction left unmatched. CDR3 coding DNA: TGTGCCAGCAGCAGACCCGGGACAGGGGTTTATGAGCAGTTCTTC. Its translation is CASSRPGTGVYEQFF.

In regard to this clone: Other DNA sequences within the sample encode an identical CDR3. This rearrangement joins TRBV11-2 to TRBJ2-2; no clear D. The CDR3 extends over 14 amino acids. Germline assignment: CDR1 SGHAT and CDR2 FQNNGV. V was trimmed by 3 bases and J by 4 bases, leaving 9 bases between them. The CDR3 DNA sequence: TGTGCCAGCAGCTTGGAGCCTGGCACCGGGGAGCTGTTTTTT. This codes for CASSLEPGTGELFF.

Notes on this clone: At one of its ends the junction is not consistent with the germline gene, which may arise from a read error. V usage is TRBV6-5 and J usage is TRBJ1-1; perhaps TRBD1 as D (6 bases). The CDR3 consists of 15 residues. The germline V gene has CDR1 MNHEY and CDR2 SVGAGI. CDR3 DNA sequence: TGTGCCAGCAGTTACTCGACAGGCCATTACACTGAAGCTTCCTTT. This translates into CASSYSTGHYTEASF.

The chain recombines TRBV28 with TRBJ1-5; TRBD1 aligns across 8 bases. The CDR3 spans 14 residues. J was trimmed by 7 bases and V by 6 bases; bases with no gene match: 8. Germline CDR1 and CDR2: MDHEN and SYDVKM. CDR3 amino acids: CASSKDREVQPQHF. CDR3 DNA: TGTGCCAGCAGCAAGGACAGGGAGGTACAGCCCCAGCATTTT.

The rearrangement links TRBV4-1 to TRBJ2-1; 11 bases fit TRBD2. The CDR3 covers 19 residues. The germline V gene has CDR1 MGHRA and CDR2 YSYEKL. Unmatched junction bases numbered 14, after V lost 3 bases and J lost 4 bases. The CDR3 spells CASSHKTGLAGGLYNEQFF. In DNA form, the CDR3 reads TGCGCCAGCAGCCACAAAACCGGCCTAGCGGGGGGCCTATACAATGAGCAGTTCTTC.